The rows below give T cell receptor beta chains drawn from one sample of a study of blood T cells in healthy people across ages. One entry per CDR3 protein results from TCRdb running MiXCR on the 5' RACE reads. The data hold 1 million to 1.2 million distinct CDR3 sequences, with 35% to 40% observed a single time. The specimen was blood. These receptors originate from a man aged 18 to 29 in good health. The conserved cysteine and the conserved F or W are not part of the CDR3 here. Fields, in order: V gene, D gene, CDR3 protein. The D gene is left open where the match is weak.

TRBV7-3 . ASSLPGYYGYT
TRBV24-1 . ATSDFNSGIVETQY
TRBV6-1 TRBD1 ASSGGQLTSGYEQY
TRBV5-1 . ASSLAVRDNRHEQF
TRBV4-3 TRBD1 ASSHNTGAENTEAF
TRBV7-2 . ASSLQVANTGELF
TRBV6-6 TRBD1 ASRMTGHNQPQH
TRBV4-3 . ASSQETGNTIY
TRBV12-3/TRBV12-4 TRBD2 ASSLRGGANEQF
TRBV20-1 . SAIGLGNIQY
TRBV4-2 . ASSQDRSRVDQPQH
TRBV4-2 . ASSQETNTEAF
TRBV7-2 . ASSLKTVRVNGETQY
TRBV27 . ASRTTGSSSYEQY
TRBV6-2/TRBV6-3 . ASSRDWFTGELF
TRBV7-3 . ASSLMAGANTEAF
TRBV27 TRBD1 ASSLFRDRGLYEQY
TRBV28 TRBD1 ASSRGGWNTEAF
TRBV7-2 . ASSFALGAYEQY
TRBV2 TRBD1 ASSEDGTAWMQTNEKLF
TRBV28 . ASSFIKGNTEAF
TRBV15 . ATSTRGADTQY
TRBV3-1 . ASSQGPPTQY
TRBV4-1 TRBD1 ASSQGQLSIYGYT
TRBV3-1 . ASSPKTGGGYT
TRBV5-1 . ASSLLGSILNTEAF
TRBV3-1 TRBD2 ASSHPSGGSYNEQF
TRBV20-1 . STSNSKQSYYGYT
TRBV5-5 . ASSLWGQGDTDTQY
TRBV4-1 . ASSQVLKDTDTQY
TRBV12-3/TRBV12-4 TRBD2 ASSHGLAGGPAYEQY
TRBV5-6 . ASSLPGSEATNEKLF
TRBV29-1 TRBD2 SVTGLAGVSYNEQF
TRBV27 TRBD2 ASSLWGKGTSGFSYEQY
TRBV7-9 . ASSLELDGYT
TRBV11-3 . ASSLATMGNEQF
TRBV2 . ASRPLSQDQPQH
TRBV20-1 TRBD1 SARGQGRKGGYT
TRBV10-3 . AISPGSSTDTQY
TRBV20-1 TRBD1 SASLGQGPYQETQF
TRBV7-2 . ASSLDLTEAF
TRBV20-1 . SARETDLNYGYT
TRBV6-2/TRBV6-3 . ASSWGPWFEQY
TRBV28 . ASSSGSTGFFTNEKLF
TRBV5-6 . ASSLGLRGGYT
TRBV3-1 TRBD1 ASSRDRGNAGYT
TRBV12-3/TRBV12-4 . ASRLTPGSKETQY
TRBV5-1 . ASSLGTTDSYELY
TRBV24-1 TRBD1 ATSDRQGGEKLF
TRBV18 . ASSPPLAEGPEAF